This paragraph covers one TCR beta chain sequence. This specimen belongs to a study of shared clonotypes between healthy human individuals. Deep was the level used in running the assay. Libraries were prepared by immunoSEQ multiplex PCR; TCRdb keeps only in-frame clonotypes and omits some of them. Of roughly 2.1 million clones in the sample, 85% to 95% were seen once. Only CD45RO-negative cells positively selected for CCR7 counted as naive CD8 cells, so terminally differentiated effector memory CD45RA+ cells were excluded. The sample was naive CD8+ T cells from PBMCs. This TCR was recovered from a young man in good health. Some clones in this sample may be carry-over from other donors' samples.

Written as DNA, the CDR3 is TGTGCCAGTAGTCCCCCGATGAACACTGAAGCTTTCTTT. Translation: CASSPPMNTEAFF. V gene TRBV19 combines with J gene TRBJ1-1; D is undetermined. The CDR3 runs 13 residues. CDR1 is LNHDA and CDR2 is SQIVND in the germline V gene (reference sequence). V lost 5 bases and J lost 0, with 7 bases in between.